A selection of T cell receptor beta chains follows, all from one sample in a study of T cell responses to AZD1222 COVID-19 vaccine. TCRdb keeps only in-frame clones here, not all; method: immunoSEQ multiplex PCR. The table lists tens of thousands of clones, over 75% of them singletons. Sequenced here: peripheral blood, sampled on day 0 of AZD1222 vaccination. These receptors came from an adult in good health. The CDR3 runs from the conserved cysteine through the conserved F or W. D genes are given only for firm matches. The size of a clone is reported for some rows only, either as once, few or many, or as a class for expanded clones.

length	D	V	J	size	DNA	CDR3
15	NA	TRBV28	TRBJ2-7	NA	TGTGCCAGCAGGGAGGACTGGGGGGCCTCCTACGAGCAGTACTTC	CASREDWGASYEQYF
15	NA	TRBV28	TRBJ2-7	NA	TGTGCCAGCAGTTTACCGACAGCCCTGGCCCACGAGCAGTACTTC	CASSLPTALAHEQYF
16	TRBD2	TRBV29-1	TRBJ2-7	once	TGCAGCGTTGCTACAACCCTAGCGGGGGGCTCCTACGAGCAGTACTTC	CSVATTLAGGSYEQYF
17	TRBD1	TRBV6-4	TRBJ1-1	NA	TGTGCCAGCAGTGACCCCAAGGGGGACAGGCACAACACTGAAGCTTTCTTT	CASSDPKGDRHNTEAFF
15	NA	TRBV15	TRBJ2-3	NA	TGTGCCACCAGCAGAGATGGATACAAATCAGATACGCAGTATTTT	CATSRDGYKSDTQYF
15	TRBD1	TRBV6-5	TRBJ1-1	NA	TGTGCCAGCCTCAGGCAGGGGGCTGAAGACACTGAAGCTTTCTTT	CASLRQGAEDTEAFF
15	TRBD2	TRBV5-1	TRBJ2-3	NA	TGCGCCAGCAGCGGGACTAGCGGAACTACAGATACGCAGTATTTT	CASSGTSGTTDTQYF
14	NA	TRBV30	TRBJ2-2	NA	TGTGCCTGGAGTGGTCAGGGGATAACCGGGGAGCTGTTTTTT	CAWSGQGITGELFF
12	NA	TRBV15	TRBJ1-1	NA	TGTGCCACCAGCAGCCGAATTAGGGAAGCTTTCTTT	CATSSRIREAFF
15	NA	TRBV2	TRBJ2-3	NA	TGTGCCAGCAGTGAAGCGCGAGGGGCGGGTAATACGCAGTATTTT	CASSEARGAGNTQYF
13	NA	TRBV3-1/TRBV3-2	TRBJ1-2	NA	TGTGCCAGCAGCCAAGGACGGGGGCGTAGCTACACCTTC	CASSQGRGRSYTF
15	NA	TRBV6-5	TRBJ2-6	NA	TGTGCCAGCAGTACTACCCAAGGAGGGGCCAACGTCCTGACTTTC	CASSTTQGGANVLTF
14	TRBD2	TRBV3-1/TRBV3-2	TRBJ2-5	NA	TGTGCCAGCAGCCCTAGCGGGGGGTCGGAGACCCAGTACTTC	CASSPSGGSETQYF
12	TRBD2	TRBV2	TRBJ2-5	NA	TGTGCCAGCAGCAGCGGGGAAGAGACCCAGTACTTC	CASSSGEETQYF
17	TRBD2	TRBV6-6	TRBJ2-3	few	TGTGCCAGCAGTCCTTCCGGGAGGTTTCTGGGCACAGATACGCAGTATTTT	CASSPSGRFLGTDTQYF
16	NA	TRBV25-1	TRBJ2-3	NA	TGTGCCAGCAGTGAATATTACGGGAGAGGCACAGATACGCAGTATTTT	CASSEYYGRGTDTQYF
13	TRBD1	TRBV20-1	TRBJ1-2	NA	TGCAGTGCTAGTAAAGGGACAGCGGGCGGCTACACCTTC	CSASKGTAGGYTF
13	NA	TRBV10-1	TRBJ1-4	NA	TGCGCCAGAGTGGGGGGAAATGGAGAAAAACTGTTTTTT	CARVGGNGEKLFF
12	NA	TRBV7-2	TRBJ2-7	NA	TGTGCCAGCAGCTTACGTAGTTACGAGCAGTACTTC	CASSLRSYEQYF
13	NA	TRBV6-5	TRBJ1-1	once	TGTGCCAGCACTGGACATTCGAACACTGAAGCTTTCTTT	CASTGHSNTEAFF
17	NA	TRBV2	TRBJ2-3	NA	TGTGCCAGCAGTGGATATCAAGGGTGGGGAGGCACAGATACGCAGTATTTT	CASSGYQGWGGTDTQYF
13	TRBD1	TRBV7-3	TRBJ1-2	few	TGTGCCAGCAGCTTTACAGGGGCCTATGGCTACACCTTC	CASSFTGAYGYTF
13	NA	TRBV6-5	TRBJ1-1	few	TGTGCCAGCAGGGGATACATGAACACTGAAGCTTTCTTT	CASRGYMNTEAFF
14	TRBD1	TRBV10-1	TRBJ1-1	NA	TGCGCCAGCAGTGAGTCGGGACAGACCACTGAAGCTTTCTTT	CASSESGQTTEAFF
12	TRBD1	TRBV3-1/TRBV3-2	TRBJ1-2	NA	TGTGCCAGCAGGACCGGGACAGGGGGCTACACCTTC	CASRTGTGGYTF